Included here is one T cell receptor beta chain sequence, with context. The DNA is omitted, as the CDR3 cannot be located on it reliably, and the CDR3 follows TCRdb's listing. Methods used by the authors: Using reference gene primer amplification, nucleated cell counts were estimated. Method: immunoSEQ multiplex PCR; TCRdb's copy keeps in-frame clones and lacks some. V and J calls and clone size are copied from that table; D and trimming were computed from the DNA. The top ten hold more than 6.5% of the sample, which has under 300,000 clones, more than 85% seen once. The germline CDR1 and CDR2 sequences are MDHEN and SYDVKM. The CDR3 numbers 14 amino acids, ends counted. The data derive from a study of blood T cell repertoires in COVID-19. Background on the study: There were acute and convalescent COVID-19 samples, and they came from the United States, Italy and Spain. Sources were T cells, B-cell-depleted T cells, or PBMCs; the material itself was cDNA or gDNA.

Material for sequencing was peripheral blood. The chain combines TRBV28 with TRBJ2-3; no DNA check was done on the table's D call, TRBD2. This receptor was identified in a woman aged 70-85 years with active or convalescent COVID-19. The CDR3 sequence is CASSSSGGVDTQYF.